The clone carrying this TCR beta chain was counted ten times or more. The data belong to a study of T cell repertoires in cytomegalovirus infection. TCRdb reprocessed the reads via MiXCR and lists one record per CDR3 protein. The sample lists about 240,000 distinct CDR3 sequences, around 6.2% occurring once. The V and J ends lost 2 bases and 0 bases, in that order; junction bases with no gene match: 5. Germline V gene data show CDR1 as SGHTA and CDR2 as FQGTGA. There are 18 residues in the CDR3. Material for sequencing was PBMCs. The TCR comes from a human donor in good health (CMV status not recorded). Some clones in this sample may be carry-over from other donors' samples. This chain links TRBV7-3 with TRBJ2-6, with 9 bases that match TRBD1. CDR3 nucleotide sequence: TGTGCCAGCAGCTTATTCGGACAGGGGATCTCTGGGGCCAACGTCCTGACTTTC. Translation gives CASSLFGQGISGANVLTF.